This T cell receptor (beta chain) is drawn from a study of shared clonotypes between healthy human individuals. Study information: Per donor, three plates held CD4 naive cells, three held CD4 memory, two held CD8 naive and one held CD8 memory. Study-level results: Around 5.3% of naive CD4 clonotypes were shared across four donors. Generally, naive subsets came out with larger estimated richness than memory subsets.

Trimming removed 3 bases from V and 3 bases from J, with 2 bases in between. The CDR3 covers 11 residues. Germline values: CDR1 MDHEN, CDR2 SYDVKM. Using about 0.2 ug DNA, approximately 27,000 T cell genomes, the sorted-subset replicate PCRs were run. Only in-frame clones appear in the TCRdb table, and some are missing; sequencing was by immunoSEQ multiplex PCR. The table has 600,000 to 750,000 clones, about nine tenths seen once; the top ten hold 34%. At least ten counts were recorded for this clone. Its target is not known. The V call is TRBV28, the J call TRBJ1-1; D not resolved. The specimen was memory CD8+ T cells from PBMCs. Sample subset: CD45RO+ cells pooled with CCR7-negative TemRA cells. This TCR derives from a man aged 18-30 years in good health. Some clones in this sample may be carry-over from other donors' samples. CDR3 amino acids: CASSFDTEAFF. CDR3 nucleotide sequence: TGTGCCAGCAGTTTCGACACTGAAGCTTTCTTT.